This TCR beta chain appears in the sequencing data of a study of blood T cells in healthy people across ages. Together with a sample-barcoded 5' primer, a J-beta primer mix was included in a second PCR lasting roughly 6 to 12 cycles. TCRdb reprocessed the 5' RACE reads via MiXCR and lists one record per CDR3 protein. The table shows fewer than 1,200,000 distinct CDR3 sequences, with about 23% occurring only once. This clonotype turned up a few times. They isolated at least 6 million PBMCs from each sample. This CDR3 region has 11 residues. Trimming shortened V by 2 bases and J by 8 bases, and 6 bases separated the two germline ends. Germline loops: CDR1 SGHAT, CDR2 FQNNGV. The data also belong to a second study, concerning T cells of mothers and their children. As reported in that work: For cDNA synthesis, the complete extracted RNA was used (around 1.4 ug per 15 ul).

Sequences were obtained from blood. This chain connects TRBV11-2 to TRBJ1-1; no reliable D call. This receptor was taken from a girl aged 2-10 years in good health. CDR3 loop: CASSLIVEAFF. The CDR3 nucleotides are TGTGCCAGCAGCTTAATAGTGGAAGCTTTCTTT. Supplemented by reference TRBV11-2 and TRBJ1-1, the full variable domain reads EAGVAQSPRYKIIEKRQSVAFWCNPISGHATLYWYQQILGQGPKLLIQFQNNGVVDDSQLPKDRFSAERLKGVDSTLKIQPAKLEDSAVYLCASSLIVEAFFGQGTRLTVV.